One and the same sample provided the 14 T cell receptor beta chains below, sequenced in a study of cytomegalovirus exposure and HLA in healthy donors. The PCR made use of 60 Vbeta and 13 Jbeta primers. Sequencing used immunoSEQ multiplex PCR; TCRdb keeps in-frame clones, though not all of them. The data contain some 180,000 clones, about 77% of them singletons. Sequencing used PBMCs. The receptors come from a woman aged 25-40 years in good health and CMV-seropositive.

The chain joins TRBV5-1 to TRBJ2-1; the match to TRBD2 covers 8 bases. CDR1 and CDR2 (germline): SGHRS, YFSETQ. The length of the CDR3 is 15 residues. Trimming cost V 0 bases and J 15 bases; bases outside gene matches: 14. As DNA, the CDR3 is TGCGCCAGCAGCTTGGTCACGGGGGGGCCTCTCGGTCCGTTCTTC. It translates to CASSLVTGGPLGPFF.

CDR3 coding DNA: TGTGCCAGCAGCCTGGGGGGGTCAACTAGCACAGATACGCAGTATTTT. Protein product: CASSLGGSTSTDTQYF. The chain combines TRBV9 with TRBJ2-3, with TRBD2 matching 7 bases. CDR1 and CDR2 (germline): SGDLS, YYNGEE. V shed 4 bases, J shed 0 bases, and the junction held 8 bases outside the gene matches. The CDR3 extends over 16 amino acids. The whole variable domain, remainder taken from reference TRBV9 and TRBJ2-3, is DSGVTQTPKHLITATGQRVTLRCSPRSGDLSVYWYQQSLDQGLQFLIQYYNGEERAKGNILERFSAQQFPDLHSELNLSSLELGDSALYFCASSLGGSTSTDTQYFGPGTRLTVL.

The chain has TRBV15 and TRBJ2-3, with 12 bases fitting TRBD1. V gave up 5 bases and J gave up 2 bases; unmatched junction bases: 5. The CDR3 runs to 16 residues. CDR1 LNHNV and CDR2 YYDKDF come from the germline V gene (reference sequence). The CDR3 coding sequence is TGTGCCACCAGCCCGGGACAGGGGGCCCACACAGATACGCAGTATTTT. It translates to CATSPGQGAHTDTQYF.

This rearrangement joins TRBV11-2 to TRBJ1-5; D uncertain. CDR3 size: 15 residues. Trimming stripped 1 base from V and 3 bases from J, with 10 bases between. Looked up from germline, CDR1 is SGHAT and CDR2 is FQNNGV. The CDR3 loop reads CASSLADKLNQPQHF. CDR3 DNA: TGTGCCAGCAGCTTAGCCGACAAACTCAATCAGCCCCAGCATTTT.

The V call is TRBV9, the J call TRBJ2-2; 7 bases align to TRBD2. Germline V gives CDR1 SGDLS, CDR2 YYNGEE. The CDR3 is made up of 14 amino acids. Trimming took 0 bases from V and 7 from J; bases not matched to a gene: 3. The CDR3 reads CASSVVVAGGELFF. CDR3 in DNA: TGTGCCAGCAGCGTAGTCGTAGCGGGCGGGGAGCTGTTTTTT.

The rearrangement joins TRBV28 to TRBJ1-3, with D possibly TRBD1 on 6 matching bases. This CDR3 region has 13 residues. Germline V lookup: CDR1 MDHEN, CDR2 SYDVKM. Trimming cost V 8 bases and J 2 bases, with 10 bases left between them. In DNA form, the CDR3 reads TGTGCCAGCGTTCCAGGGGCTGGAAACACCATATATTTT. Its translation: CASVPGAGNTIYF.

The rearrangement joins TRBV19 to TRBJ2-5; TRBD1 matches at 9 bases. The closer fit of TRBJ2-7 to the DNA end suggests the J call may be wrong. Looked up from germline, CDR1 is LNHDA and CDR2 is SQIVND (reference sequence). This CDR3 spans 14 amino acids. Here the CDR3 reads CASSRPGQGYEQYF. The DNA of the CDR3 is TGTGCCAGTAGTAGACCGGGACAGGGCTACGAGCAGTACTTC.

Concerning this clone: The junction does not match germline at one end; this may be a read error. This chain uses TRBV7-6 with TRBJ2-6; TRBD1 might be the D (6 bases). The CDR3 has 18 amino acids. The germline V gene has CDR1 SGHVS and CDR2 FNYEAQ. CDR3 sequence (DNA): TGTGCCAGCAGCTTAGGACTCCGGACAGACTCTGGGGCCAACGGCCTGACTTTC. As protein: CASSLGLRTDSGANGLTF.

This clone was found a few times. V usage is TRBV5-4 and J usage is TRBJ2-2, with D possibly matching TRBD2 (7 bases). V was cut by 3 bases and J by 8 bases, with 17 bases left in between. The CDR3 covers 15 residues. Germline assignment: CDR1 SGHNT and CDR2 YYREEE (reference sequence). In DNA form, the CDR3 reads TGTGCCAGCAGCTCAAGAGGGGGGGGGCTAGGGGAGCTGTTTTTT. It codes for CASSSRGGGLGELFF.

This clone appeared a few times. V and J are TRBV13 and TRBJ2-7; 9 bases agree with TRBD1. This CDR3 has 14 residues. V trimming: 4 bases; J trimming: 1 base; junction bases outside the gene matches: 2. Germline CDR1 and CDR2: PRHDT and FYEKMQ (reference sequence). This chain's CDR3 is CASSWDRESYEQYF. CDR3 nucleotides: TGTGCCAGCAGCTGGGACAGGGAATCCTACGAGCAGTACTTC. Complete variable domain (other parts from reference TRBV13 and TRBJ2-7): AAGVIQSPRHLIKEKRETATLKCYPIPRHDTVYWYQQGPGQDPQFLISFYEKMQSDKGSIPDRFSAQQFSDYHSELNMSSLELGDSALYFCASSWDRESYEQYFGPGTRLTVT.

The chain uses TRBV7-9 and TRBJ2-5; 8 bases match TRBD2. Near its end, the DNA agrees better with TRBJ2-7, so the J call may be wrong. Looked up from germline, CDR1 is SEHNR and CDR2 is FQNEAQ (reference sequence). The CDR3 runs 12 residues. The CDR3 sequence: CASSPGGTEQYF. The CDR3 region has the DNA TGTGCCAGCAGCCCGGGGGGGACCGAGCAGTACTTC.

The V call is TRBV11-2, the J call TRBJ2-4; the D gene is possibly TRBD2 (6 bases). V gave up 0 bases and J gave up 12 bases, with 21 bases separating them. Germline V CDR1 and CDR2: SGHAT, FQNNGV. The CDR3 covers 16 residues. Here the CDR3 reads CASSLETGGTDNGQYF. The CDR3, as DNA: TGTGCCAGCAGCTTAGAGACCGGCGGGACGGACAATGGTCAGTACTTC.

The CDR3 coding sequence is TGTGCCAGCAGTTACTCAAGACAGGGGTCTGCCGAGCAGTACTTC. Protein: CASSYSRQGSAEQYF. This rearrangement joins TRBV6-5 to TRBJ2-7; 8 bases are a match to TRBD1. There are 15 residues in the CDR3. Losses at the gene ends were 0 bases for V and 6 bases for J; bases not matched to a gene: 7. The germline V gene has CDR1 MNHEY and CDR2 SVGAGI.

The chain is built from TRBV7-9 and TRBJ1-6, with D possibly being TRBD1 (5 bases). This CDR3 is built from 18 residues. The germline CDR1 and CDR2 sequences are SEHNR and FQNEAQ (reference sequence). The V end lost 1 base, the J end lost 0 bases, and 13 bases lay between the germline ends. The CDR3 DNA sequence: TGTGCCAGCAGCTTAGAGGGGCGGGGTAGCTCCTATAATTCACCCCTCCACTTT. It codes for CASSLEGRGSSYNSPLHF.